This T cell receptor beta chain was recovered during a study of CD8+CD57+ T cells in acquired aplastic anemia. Turning to the study itself: Sorted CD4+ and CD8+ cells yielded DNA averaging about 2.9 ug.

Genomic DNA, serving as template, underwent TCR beta VDJ and CDR3 profiling. In TCRdb, the reads were re-called with MiXCR into one record per CDR3 protein. The sample lists about 160,000 distinct CDR3 sequences, roughly 50% occurring once. All sequencing subjects had displayed CD8+CD57+ cell expansion on flow cytometry. V trimming: 3 bases; J trimming: 4 bases; junction bases outside the gene matches: 11. CDR1 and CDR2 from the germline V gene are LNHNV and YYDKDF (reference sequence). The length of the CDR3 is 18 residues. The chain couples TRBV15 to TRBJ2-3; 12 positions match TRBD1. The TCR was taken from a human donor with aplastic anemia. The sequencing sample was made of sorted CD4+, CD8+, or CD8+CD57+ T cells (not recorded which) from PBMCs. Written as DNA, the CDR3 is TGTGCCACCAGCAGGACGATAGTGGGACAGGGGGCGTCAGATACGCAGTATTTT. Translation: CATSRTIVGQGASDTQYF.